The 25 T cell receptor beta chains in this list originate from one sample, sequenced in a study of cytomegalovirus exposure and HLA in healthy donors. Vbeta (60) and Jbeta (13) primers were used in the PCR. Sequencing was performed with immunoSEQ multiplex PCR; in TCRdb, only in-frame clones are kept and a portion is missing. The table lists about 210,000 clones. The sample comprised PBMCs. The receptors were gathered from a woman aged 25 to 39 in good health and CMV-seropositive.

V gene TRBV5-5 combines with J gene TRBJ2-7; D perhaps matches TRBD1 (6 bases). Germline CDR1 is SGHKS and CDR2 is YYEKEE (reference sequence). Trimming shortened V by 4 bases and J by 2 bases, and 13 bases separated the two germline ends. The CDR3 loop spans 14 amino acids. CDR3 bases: TGTGCCAGCAGCCTGACAGGCCTCCCCTACGAGCAGTACTTC. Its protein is CASSLTGLPYEQYF.

The CDR3 loop reads CASSSDGGYGNTIYF. CDR3 coding DNA: TGCGCCAGCAGTTCAGATGGGGGCTATGGAAACACCATATATTTT. The chain joins TRBV5-1 to TRBJ1-3; TRBD1 is a possible D gene (6 bases). This CDR3 spans 15 amino acids. V was clipped by 5 bases and J by 3 bases, with 15 bases between them. Germline V CDR1 and CDR2: SGHRS, YFSETQ.

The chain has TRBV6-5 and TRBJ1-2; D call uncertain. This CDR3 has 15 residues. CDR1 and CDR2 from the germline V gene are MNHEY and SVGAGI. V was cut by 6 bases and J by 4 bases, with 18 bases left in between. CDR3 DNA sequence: TGTGCCAGCAGGCCCCTGAGTCATGAAATCTATGGCTACACCTTC. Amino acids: CASRPLSHEIYGYTF.

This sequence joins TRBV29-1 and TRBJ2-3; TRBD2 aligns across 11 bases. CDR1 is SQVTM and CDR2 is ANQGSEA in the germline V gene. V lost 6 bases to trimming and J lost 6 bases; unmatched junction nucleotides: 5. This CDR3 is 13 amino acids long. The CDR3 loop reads CSVLAGAGDTQYF. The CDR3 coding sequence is TGCAGCGTACTAGCGGGAGCAGGGGATACGCAGTATTTT.

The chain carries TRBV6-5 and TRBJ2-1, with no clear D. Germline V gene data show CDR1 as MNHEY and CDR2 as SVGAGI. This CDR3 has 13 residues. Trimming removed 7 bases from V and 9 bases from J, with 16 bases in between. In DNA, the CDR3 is TGTGCCAGCAAGGTGGGCTCCCGATCTGAGCAGTTCTTC. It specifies CASKVGSRSEQFF.

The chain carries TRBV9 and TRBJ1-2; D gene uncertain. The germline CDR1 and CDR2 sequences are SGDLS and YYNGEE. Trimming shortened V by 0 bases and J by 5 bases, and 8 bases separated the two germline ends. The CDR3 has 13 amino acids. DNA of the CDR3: TGTGCCAGCAGCGTAGGTAGAGGGTATGGCTACACCTTC. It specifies CASSVGRGYGYTF.

CDR3 region: CASSLGGTPNYEQYF. CDR3 in DNA: TGTGCCAGTAGCTTGGGAGGGACCCCCAACTACGAGCAGTACTTC. The J gene is TRBJ2-7, the V gene TRBV19, with 7 bases aligning to TRBD2. The germline gives CDR1 LNHDA, CDR2 SQIVND (reference sequence). The V gene end was trimmed by 6 bases and the J gene end by 3 bases; junction bases not matched to a gene: 11. There are 15 residues in the CDR3.

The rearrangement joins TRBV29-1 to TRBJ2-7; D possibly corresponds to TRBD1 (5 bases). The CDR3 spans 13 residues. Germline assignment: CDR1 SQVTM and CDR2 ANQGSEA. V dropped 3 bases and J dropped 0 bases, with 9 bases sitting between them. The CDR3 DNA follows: TGCAGCGTTGAGGTCAGGGACTCCTACGAGCAGTACTTC. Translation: CSVEVRDSYEQYF.

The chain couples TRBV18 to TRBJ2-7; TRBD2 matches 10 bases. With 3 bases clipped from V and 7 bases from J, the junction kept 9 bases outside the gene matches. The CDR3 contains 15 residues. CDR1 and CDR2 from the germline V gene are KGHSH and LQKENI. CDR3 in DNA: TGTGCCAGCTCACCCCTTAGCGGGAGGACGCGAGAGCAGTACTTC. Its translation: CASSPLSGRTREQYF.

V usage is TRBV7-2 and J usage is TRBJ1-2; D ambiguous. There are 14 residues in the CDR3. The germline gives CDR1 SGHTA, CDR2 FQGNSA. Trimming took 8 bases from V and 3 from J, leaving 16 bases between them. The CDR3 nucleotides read TGTGCCAGCGGGCGACCGGGAAGGGACTATGGCTACACCTTC. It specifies CASGRPGRDYGYTF.

CDR3 nucleotides: TGTGCCATCAGTGAGCCCCAAGCGGGACACGAGCAGTACTTC. It is translated as CAISEPQAGHEQYF. This chain connects TRBV10-3 to TRBJ2-7; 7 bases are shared with TRBD2. V dropped 2 bases and J dropped 5; count of bases not matched to a gene: 6. The CDR3 extends over 14 amino acids. Germline-derived CDR1 and CDR2 are ENHRY and SYGVKD.

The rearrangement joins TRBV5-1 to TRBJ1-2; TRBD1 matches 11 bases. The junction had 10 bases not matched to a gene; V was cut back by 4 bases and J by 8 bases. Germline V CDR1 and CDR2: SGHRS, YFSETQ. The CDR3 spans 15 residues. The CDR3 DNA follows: TGCGCCAGCAGCGGAGGGACAGGGGGAACTAGAGGCTACACCTTC. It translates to CASSGGTGGTRGYTF. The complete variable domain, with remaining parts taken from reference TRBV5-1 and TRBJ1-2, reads KAGVTQTPRYLIKTRGQQVTLSCSPISGHRSVSWYQQTPGQGLQFLFEYFSETQRNKGNFPGRFSGRQFSNSRSEMNVSTLELGDSALYLCASSGGTGGTRGYTFGSGTRLTVV.

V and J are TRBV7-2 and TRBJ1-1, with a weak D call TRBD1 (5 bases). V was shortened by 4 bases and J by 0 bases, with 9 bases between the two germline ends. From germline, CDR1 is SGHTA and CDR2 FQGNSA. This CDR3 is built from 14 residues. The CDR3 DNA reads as TGTGCCAGCAGCTCACAGGTCATGAACACTGAAGCTTTCTTT. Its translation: CASSSQVMNTEAFF.

The CDR3 loop is CASSPMEAQYF. CDR3 DNA sequence: TGTGCCAGCAGCCCAATGGAGGCCCAGTACTTC. V is TRBV7-9 and J is TRBJ2-5, with a weak D call TRBD2 (5 bases). Germline CDR1 is SEHNR and CDR2 is FQNEAQ (reference sequence). Deletions cut 5 bases from V and 9 bases from J, with 10 bases between. The CDR3 contains 11 residues.

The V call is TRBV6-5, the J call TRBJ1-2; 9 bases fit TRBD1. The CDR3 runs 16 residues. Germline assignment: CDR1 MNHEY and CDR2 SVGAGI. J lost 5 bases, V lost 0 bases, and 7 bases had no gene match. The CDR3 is CASSYSLGQGLYGYTF. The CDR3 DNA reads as TGTGCCAGCAGTTACTCCTTGGGACAGGGTCTGTATGGCTACACCTTC.

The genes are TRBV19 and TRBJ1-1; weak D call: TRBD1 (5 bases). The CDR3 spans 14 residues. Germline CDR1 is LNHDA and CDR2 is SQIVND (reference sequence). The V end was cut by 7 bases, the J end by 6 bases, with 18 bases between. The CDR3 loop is CASTRGWGDSEAFF. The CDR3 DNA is TGTGCCAGTACTCGGGGTTGGGGGGATTCTGAAGCTTTCTTT.

The CDR3 region has the DNA TGTGCCAGCAGTTCCATCTCCCTAAATCAGCCCCAGCATTTT. Its translation: CASSSISLNQPQHF. This chain links TRBV28 with TRBJ1-5, with D unclear. The length of the CDR3 is 14 residues. Between the trimmed V and J ends, which lost 4 bases and 4 bases, there was a span of 11 bases. Germline CDR1 is MDHEN and CDR2 is SYDVKM.

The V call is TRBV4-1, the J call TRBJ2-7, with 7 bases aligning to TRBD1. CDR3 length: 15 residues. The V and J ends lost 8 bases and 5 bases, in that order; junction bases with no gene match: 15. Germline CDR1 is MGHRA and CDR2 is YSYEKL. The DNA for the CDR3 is TGCGCCAGCCAACCCGGACAGGATTTAGGGGACGAGCAGTACTTC. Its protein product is CASQPGQDLGDEQYF.

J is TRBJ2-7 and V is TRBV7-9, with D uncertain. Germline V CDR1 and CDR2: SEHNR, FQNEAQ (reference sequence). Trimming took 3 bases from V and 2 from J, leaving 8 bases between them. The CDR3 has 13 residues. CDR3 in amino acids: CASSFTEAYEQYF. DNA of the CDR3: TGTGCCAGCAGCTTTACAGAAGCCTACGAGCAGTACTTC.

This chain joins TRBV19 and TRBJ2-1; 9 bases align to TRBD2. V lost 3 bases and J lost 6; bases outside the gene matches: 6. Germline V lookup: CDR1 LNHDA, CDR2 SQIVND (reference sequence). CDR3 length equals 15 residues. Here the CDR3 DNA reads TGTGCCAGTAGTATGGAGGGACTAGCAGCCAATGAGCAGTTCTTC. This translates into CASSMEGLAANEQFF.

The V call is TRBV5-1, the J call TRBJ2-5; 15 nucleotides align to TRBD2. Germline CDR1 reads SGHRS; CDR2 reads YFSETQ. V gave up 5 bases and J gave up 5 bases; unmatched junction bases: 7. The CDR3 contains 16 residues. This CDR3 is CASRRTSGGAGETQYF. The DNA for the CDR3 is TGCGCCAGCAGGCGGACTAGCGGGGGGGCAGGGGAGACCCAGTACTTC.

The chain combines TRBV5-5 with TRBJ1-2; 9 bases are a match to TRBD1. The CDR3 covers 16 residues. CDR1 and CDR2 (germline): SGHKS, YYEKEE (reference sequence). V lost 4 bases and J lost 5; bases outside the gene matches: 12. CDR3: CASSLPGQGKDYGYTF. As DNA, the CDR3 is TGTGCCAGCAGCCTACCCGGACAGGGGAAGGATTATGGCTACACCTTC.

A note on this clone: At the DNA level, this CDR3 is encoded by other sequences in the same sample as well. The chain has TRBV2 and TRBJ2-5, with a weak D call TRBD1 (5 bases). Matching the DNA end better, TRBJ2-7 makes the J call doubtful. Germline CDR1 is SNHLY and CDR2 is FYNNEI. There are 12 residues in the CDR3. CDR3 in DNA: TGTGCCAGCAGTGAACAGGGCCGCGAGCAGTACTTC. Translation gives CASSEQGREQYF.

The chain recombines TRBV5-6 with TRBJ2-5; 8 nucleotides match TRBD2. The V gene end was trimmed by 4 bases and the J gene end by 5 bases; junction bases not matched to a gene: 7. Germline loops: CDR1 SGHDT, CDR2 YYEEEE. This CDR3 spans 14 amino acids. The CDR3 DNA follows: TGTGCCAGCAGCACCAGCGGGAGATGGGAGACCCAGTACTTC. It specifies CASSTSGRWETQYF.

CDR3 loop: CASSHLLGRNTEAFF. CDR3 nucleotide sequence: TGCGCCAGCAGCCATCTCCTGGGCCGAAACACTGAAGCTTTCTTT. The rearrangement links TRBV4-1 to TRBJ1-1; D gene ambiguous. V was cut by 3 bases and J by 2 bases, with 13 bases left in between. The CDR3 is made up of 15 amino acids. Germline V gene sequence: CDR1 MGHRA, CDR2 YSYEKL.